These 7 T cell receptor beta chains originate from one sample sequenced in a study of T cell repertoires in cytomegalovirus infection (dated by TCRdb to between 2018 and 2020). The data were produced on an Illumina HiSeq 1500. TCRdb reran the public reads through fastp at Q25 and MiXCR, keeping productive beta chains. Identical CDR3 proteins give one entry, which carries the most common genes and DNA. The sample data list 200,000 or so distinct CDR3 sequences, and 25% to 30% of these were observed just once. Roughly 29% of the sample lies in the top ten. The specimen sequenced was PBMCs. All receptors derive from a human donor in good health (CMV status not recorded). Some clones in this sample may be carry-over from other donors' samples.

This clonotype was counted at least ten times. The J gene is TRBJ1-1, the V gene TRBV7-8; D gene ambiguous. CDR1 is SGHVS, CDR2 FQNEAQ, per germline. V was cut by 1 base and J by 0 bases, with 18 bases left in between. The CDR3 contains 18 residues. The DNA for the CDR3 is TGTGCCAGCAGCTTAGGGAGGGTAGGGCTTGGTCTGAACACTGAAGCTTTCTTT. Encoded protein: CASSLGRVGLGLNTEAFF.

This clonotype was observed at least ten times. The V and J genes are TRBV7-6 and TRBJ2-3; D remains ambiguous. CDR1 and CDR2 from the germline V gene are SGHVS and FNYEAQ. The CDR3 has 14 residues. V lost 5 bases and J lost 2, with 11 bases in between. The CDR3 sequence: CASSPGSPTDTQYF. CDR3 DNA sequence: TGTGCCAGCAGCCCCGGTTCCCCCACAGATACGCAGTATTTT.

This clonotype was seen repeatedly, ten times or more. The J gene is TRBJ2-3, the V gene TRBV7-3; D may be TRBD1 or TRBD2 (5 bases each). The CDR3 length is 15 residues. Trimming stripped 4 bases from V and 2 bases from J, with 13 bases between. Germline V lookup: CDR1 SGHTA, CDR2 FQGTGA. The CDR3 protein is CASSSGTGVTDTQYF. The DNA of the CDR3 is TGTGCCAGCAGCTCCGGGACGGGTGTCACAGATACGCAGTATTTT.

Comment on this clonotype: The junction does not match germline at one end; this may be a read error. CDR3 protein: CASRGVQGAIYERYF. DNA for the CDR3: TGTGCCAGCAGAGGTGTCCAGGGGGCTATCTACGAGCGGTACTTC. The rearrangement links TRBV2 to TRBJ2-7; 8 positions agree with TRBD1. The CDR3 has 15 amino acids. Germline V lookup: CDR1 SNHLY, CDR2 FYNNEI.

V and J are TRBV20-1 and TRBJ2-3, with 12 bases lining up with TRBD2. V lost 6 bases and J lost 6; bases outside the gene matches: 10. Germline V CDR1 and CDR2: DFQATT, SNEGSKA (reference sequence). This CDR3 is built from 15 residues. The CDR3 sequence is CSATPTSGGGDTQYF. As DNA, the CDR3 is TGCAGTGCCACCCCGACTAGCGGGGGTGGGGATACGCAGTATTTT.

This clonotype was found a few times. This chain connects TRBV7-9 to TRBJ2-5, with TRBD2 matching 8 bases. Germline V gene data show CDR1 as SEHNR and CDR2 as FQNEAQ (reference sequence). The CDR3 covers 15 residues. V shed 5 bases, J shed 4 bases, and the junction held 9 bases outside the gene matches. The CDR3 nucleotides are TGTGCCAGCAGCCCCCCGGGACTAGAGGCAGAGACCCAGTACTTC. Residues: CASSPPGLEAETQYF. Full variable domain (outside the CDR3, taken from reference TRBV7-9 and TRBJ2-5): DTGVSQNPRHKITKRGQNVTFRCDPISEHNRLYWYRQTLGQGPEFLTYFQNEAQLEKSRLLSDRFSAERPKGSFSTLEIQRTEQGDSAMYLCASSPPGLEAETQYFGPGTRLLVL.

This clonotype has just a few counts. This chain joins TRBV4-2 and TRBJ2-2; TRBD2 agrees at 9 bases. Germline V lookup: CDR1 LGHNA, CDR2 YNFKEQ. V lost 1 base and J lost 3; bases outside the gene matches: 3. The CDR3 is 16 amino acids. The CDR3 is CASSQVSGGDTGELFF. For the CDR3, the DNA is TGTGCCAGCAGCCAAGTTAGCGGGGGAGACACCGGGGAGCTGTTTTTT.